Each of the 4 T cell receptor beta chains below was sequenced from the same sample in a study of shared clonotypes between healthy human individuals. Only in-frame clones appear in the TCRdb table, and some are missing; sequencing was by immunoSEQ multiplex PCR. The table has hundreds of thousands of clones, around 96% seen once. Source material: naive CD4+ T cells sorted from blood. As for subset: CD45RA+ positively selected. The receptors were gathered from a woman aged 25 to 39 in good health.

The V and J genes are TRBV30 and TRBJ1-3; D not resolved. Germline V gene lookup returns CDR1 GTSNPN and CDR2 SVGIG (reference sequence). This CDR3 is 17 amino acids long. Trimming took off 0 bases at V and 0 bases at J, with 15 bases between the two ends. The CDR3 DNA reads as TGTGCCTGGAGTGTCCCCCTAGGCAGGAACTCTGGAAACACCATATATTTT. Translation gives CAWSVPLGRNSGNTIYF.

This chain links TRBV10-3 with TRBJ1-6; D is ambiguous. The CDR3 runs to 14 residues. Per germline, CDR1 ENHRY and CDR2 SYGVKD. Trimming shortened V by 3 bases and J by 7 bases, and 10 bases separated the two germline ends. The CDR3 nucleotides read TGTGCCATCAGTGAAGGAATAGGGAATTCACCCCTCCACTTT. It yields the protein CAISEGIGNSPLHF.

This rearrangement joins TRBV6-5 to TRBJ2-7; no clear D gene. Germline loops: CDR1 MNHEY, CDR2 SVGAGI. This CDR3 comprises 15 residues. V gave up 3 bases and J gave up 2 bases, with 14 bases separating them. Written as DNA, the CDR3 is TGTGCCAGCAGTTATTACCTCCCACAAACCTACGAGCAGTACTTC. Its translation: CASSYYLPQTYEQYF.

The chain combines TRBV2 with TRBJ1-3, with no clear D. The CDR3 loop spans 14 amino acids. Per germline, CDR1 SNHLY and CDR2 FYNNEI. Between the trimmed V and J ends, which lost 5 bases and 2 bases, there was a span of 10 bases. The chain's CDR3 is CASSRKGTGNTIYF. The CDR3 DNA is TGTGCCAGCAGTCGGAAGGGAACTGGAAACACCATATATTTT.